The text below deals with one T cell receptor (beta chain). Its specificity is not known. This entry belongs to a study of cytomegalovirus exposure and HLA in healthy donors. About the study: Unique TCR beta sequences numbering around 110 million came from 190 million or so T cells in an earlier analysis.

Study-level results: Later work found most CMV-associated TCR beta chains apparently HLA-restricted.

PCR used 60 Vbeta primers and 13 Jbeta primers. Profiled with immunoSEQ multiplex PCR; TCRdb holds only in-frame clones, not every one. This repertoire includes roughly 36,000 clones. The source of this sequence is a woman in her twenties or thirties in good health and CMV-seropositive. The sample was PBMCs.

The CDR3 region is CATTQGLAGNYEQYF. For the CDR3, the DNA is TGTGCCACAACACAGGGACTAGCGGGGAACTACGAGCAGTACTTC. The J gene is TRBJ2-7, the V gene TRBV10-3; TRBD2 aligns across 13 bases. The V gene's germline CDR1 is ENHRY and CDR2 SYGVKD. CDR3 length: 15 amino acids. V dropped 10 bases and J dropped 3; count of bases not matched to a gene: 9.